This T cell receptor beta chain was identified during a study of shared clonotypes between healthy human individuals. Study in general: Used for every donor were three CD4 naive, three CD4 memory, two CD8 naive and one CD8 memory plate. Overall study results and limits: Incompleteness in sorted-subset sequencing, despite large depth, was shown by rarefaction. Clonotypes which were not shared had lower generation probabilities than clonotypes that all four donors shared.

Germline V gene sequence: CDR1 MNHNS, CDR2 SASEGT. V lost 1 base and J lost 4, with 10 bases in between. This CDR3 spans 14 amino acids. Deep was the level at which the assay was run. Using immunoSEQ multiplex PCR, the repertoire was profiled, and TCRdb retains in-frame clones only, with some absent. The table records roughly 2.5 million clones, more than 90% of them present only once. With regard to this clone: Its antigen is undetermined.

The sequencing sample was made of naive CD4+ T cells sorted from blood. As to subset: CD45RA+ positively selected. The chain couples TRBV6-1 to TRBJ1-1; D unclear. The TCR originated in a man aged 18-30 years in good health. The CDR3 DNA sequence: TGTGCCAGCAGTGAAGGGACGGTAGTCACTGAAGCTTTCTTT. It translates to CASSEGTVVTEAFF.